This T cell receptor beta chain was obtained from a study of blood T cell repertoires in COVID-19. In the study overall: Specimens from acute and convalescent COVID-19 originated in the United States, Italy and Spain.

CDR3 length: 14 amino acids. Trimming shortened V by 2 bases and J by 1 base, and 8 bases separated the two germline ends. Germline V lookup: CDR1 MNHNY, CDR2 SVGAGI (reference sequence). In the authors' workflow: Amplified reference gene primers provided the basis for estimating nucleated cell counts. The method was immunoSEQ multiplex PCR; TCRdb's version includes in-frame clones alone and lacks a portion of them. The V and J calls and clone size were taken over from that table, and D and trimming were inferred from the DNA. This table holds a few hundred thousand clones, 70% to 90% found once. This TCR was recovered from a woman in her twenties or thirties with active or convalescent COVID-19. The J gene is TRBJ1-1, the V gene TRBV6-6; the D is unclear. Source material: peripheral blood. As DNA, the CDR3 is TGTGCCAGCAGTTACCAGGCCCCGAACACTGAAGCTTTCTTT. As protein: CASSYQAPNTEAFF.